The 31 T cell receptor beta chains reported below all come from one sample, sequenced in a study of Ad26.COV2.S vaccination and SARS-CoV-2 variants. This table comes from immunoSEQ multiplex PCR, and its TCRdb copy is limited to in-frame clones, with some not included. The table has about 470,000 clones, roughly 91% seen once. Regarding treatment: 15 to 20 received Ad26.COV2.S at low or high dose, single or two shots; 5 received placebo; per-sample allocation not given. It was on day 63 after the first vaccine or placebo injection that samples were taken. Source: peripheral blood, taken in a trial of Ad26.COV2.S vaccine versus placebo. These receptors all come from a person between 18 and 60 years old who received the Ad26.COV2.S COVID-19 vaccine or a placebo.

This clone has a handful of counts. Distinct nucleotide sequences in the sample also encode this CDR3. The genes are TRBV30 and TRBJ2-5; no clear D. Deletions cut 0 bases from V and 4 bases from J, with 3 bases between. The length of the CDR3 is 11 residues. The germline V gene encodes CDR1 GTSNPN and CDR2 SVGIG (reference sequence). The CDR3 nucleotides are TGTGCCTGGAGTGTACGAGAGACCCAGTACTTC. Translated: CAWSVRETQYF.

In this sample, this clone turned up once. The chain is built from TRBV29-1 and TRBJ2-3; 7 nucleotides align to TRBD1. V lost 0 bases, J lost 14 bases, and 14 bases stayed unmatched. The CDR3 spans 14 residues. Germline V lookup: CDR1 SQVTM, CDR2 ANQGSEA. CDR3 loop: CSVEESQGGLSAYF. Here the CDR3 DNA reads TGCAGCGTTGAAGAGTCACAAGGGGGCCTAAGCGCGTATTTT.

This chain links TRBV28 with TRBJ1-2, with D uncertain. The V gene lost 10 bases and the J gene lost 2 bases, with 11 bases spanning the gap. Germline-derived CDR1 and CDR2 are MDHEN and SYDVKM. The CDR3 contains 12 residues. CDR3: CATSGPNYGYTF. The CDR3 DNA follows: TGTGCCACCTCGGGTCCCAACTATGGCTACACCTTC.

The V and J genes are TRBV27 and TRBJ2-7; D gene uncertain. Trimming left V 1 base short and J 6 bases short, with 13 bases between. This CDR3 is built from 14 residues. Germline values: CDR1 MNHEY, CDR2 SMNVEV (reference sequence). The CDR3 region is CASSLYPRSAEQYF. CDR3 nucleotides: TGTGCCAGCAGTTTATACCCCCGGAGCGCCGAGCAGTACTTC.

V usage is TRBV3-1 (or the pseudogene TRBV3-2) and J usage is TRBJ1-2; D is unclear. Between the trimmed V and J ends, which lost 0 bases and 4 bases, there was a span of 12 bases. The CDR3 contains 15 residues. Germline CDR1 LGHDT, CDR2 YNNKEL (reference sequence). The CDR3: CASSQDLGQSYGYTF. CDR3 nucleotide sequence: TGTGCCAGCAGCCAAGATCTGGGCCAGAGCTATGGCTACACCTTC.

The sample holds one count of this clone. The rearrangement links TRBV11-3 to TRBJ2-3; no firm D call. This CDR3 comprises 16 residues. V was shortened by 1 base and J by 1 base, with 12 bases between the two germline ends. Germline V gives CDR1 SGHNT, CDR2 YENEEA. CDR3 nucleotides: TGTGCCAGCAGCTTAGGAGGCGGTTCGCGCACAGATACGCAGTATTTT. This encodes CASSLGGGSRTDTQYF.

This clone appeared a few times. This chain connects TRBV6-2 or TRBV6-3 to TRBJ1-1; a weak D match, TRBD1 (5 bases). The V and J ends lost 2 bases and 6 bases respectively, with 16 bases between them. CDR1 MNHEY and CDR2 SVGEGT come from the germline V gene. The CDR3 length is 15 residues. CDR3 in amino acids: CASSYNFVQDPEAFF. As DNA, the CDR3 is TGTGCCAGCAGTTACAATTTCGTACAGGACCCTGAAGCTTTCTTT.

The chain combines TRBV20-1 with TRBJ2-7, with D perhaps given as TRBD1 or TRBD2 (7 bases each). Trimming took off 3 bases at V and 2 bases at J, with 17 bases between the two ends. The CDR3 has 15 amino acids. Germline-derived CDR1 and CDR2 are DFQATT and SNEGSKA (reference sequence). The CDR3 nucleotides read TGCAGTGCTAGTTTCGGGCAGGGGGGGACCTACGAGCAGTACTTC. It encodes CSASFGQGGTYEQYF.

The gene calls are TRBV4-3 and TRBJ2-5, with D uncertain. CDR3 size: 16 residues. Trimming left V 2 bases short and J 0 bases short, with 13 bases between. Germline V gives CDR1 LGHNA, CDR2 YSLEER. The DNA of the CDR3 is TGCGCCAGCAGCCAAAGGATTCTGGCGGACCAAGAGACCCAGTACTTC. It specifies CASSQRILADQETQYF.

This sequence joins TRBV24-1 and TRBJ2-5; D is undetermined. The CDR3 is 15 amino acids. CDR1 and CDR2 from the germline V gene are KGHDR and SFDVKD. V was shortened by 1 base and J by 2 bases, with 10 bases between the two germline ends. The CDR3 DNA is TGTGCCACCAGTGATTTTTACGGTTCGCAAGAGACCCAGTACTTC. Translated: CATSDFYGSQETQYF.

This chain links TRBV4-2 with TRBJ2-5; 12 nucleotides agree with TRBD2. This CDR3 has 17 residues. CDR1 LGHNA and CDR2 YNFKEQ come from the germline V gene. The ends lost 1 base at V and 2 bases at J; junction bases unmatched: 5. The CDR3 loop reads CASSQALAGGSQETQYF. The CDR3 nucleotides are TGTGCCAGCAGCCAAGCTCTAGCGGGAGGGTCACAAGAGACCCAGTACTTC.

This chain joins TRBV5-1 and TRBJ2-2; D possibly corresponds to TRBD1 (5 bases). Germline V CDR1 and CDR2: SGHRS, YFSETQ. V was clipped by 2 bases and J by 4 bases, with 12 bases between them. The CDR3 has 15 residues. The CDR3 sequence: CASSLKGPPTGELFF. For the CDR3, the DNA is TGCGCCAGCAGCTTAAAGGGGCCGCCCACCGGGGAGCTGTTTTTT.

The chain combines TRBV9 with TRBJ1-2, with 10 bases identical to TRBD1. With V trimmed by 3 bases and J by 4 bases, 9 bases remained unmatched. The CDR3 extends over 16 amino acids. From germline, CDR1 is SGDLS and CDR2 YYNGEE. This chain's CDR3 is CASSGTGGQGVYGYTF. The CDR3 nucleotides are TGTGCCAGCAGCGGCACGGGTGGACAGGGGGTCTATGGCTACACCTTC.

The chain links TRBV4-2 to TRBJ1-5; D is uncertain. The germline V and J ends were trimmed by 2 bases and 4 bases, with 9 bases remaining between them. Germline loops: CDR1 LGHNA, CDR2 YNFKEQ. The CDR3 contains 14 residues. CDR3 in amino acids: CASSQMLGNQPQHF. The CDR3 nucleotides are TGTGCCAGCAGCCAAATGTTGGGGAATCAGCCCCAGCATTTT.

The V and J genes are TRBV12-3 or TRBV12-4 and TRBJ1-2, with TRBD1 identical over 7 bases. V trimming: 6 bases; J trimming: 5 bases; junction bases outside the gene matches: 3. The CDR3 loop spans 12 amino acids. Here the CDR3 DNA reads TGTGCCAGCAGCCCGACAGGGTATGGCTACACCTTC. Its protein product is CASSPTGYGYTF.

The chain carries TRBV28 and TRBJ2-3, with 8 nucleotides matching TRBD1. V shed 10 bases, J shed 3 bases, and the junction held 6 bases outside the gene matches. CDR1 and CDR2 (germline): MDHEN, SYDVKM. This CDR3 spans 13 amino acids. The CDR3 protein is CATWTGKTDTQYF. DNA of the CDR3: TGTGCCACCTGGACAGGGAAAACAGATACGCAGTATTTT.

This chain links TRBV5-1 with TRBJ1-1; TRBD1 matches 9 bases. Germline CDR1 reads SGHRS; CDR2 reads YFSETQ. V was clipped by 4 bases and J by 0 bases; unmatched bases: 7. This CDR3 is built from 16 residues. The CDR3 is CASSQGQGRMNTEAFF. The CDR3 DNA sequence: TGCGCCAGCAGCCAGGGACAGGGACGGATGAACACTGAAGCTTTCTTT.

The chain uses TRBV29-1 and TRBJ2-3; 11 bases line up with TRBD2. Per germline, CDR1 SQVTM and CDR2 ANQGSEA. The CDR3 has 16 residues. The junction had 8 bases not matched to a gene; V was cut back by 4 bases and J by 2 bases. CDR3 protein: CSVAGTSGRSTDTQYF. CDR3 bases: TGCAGCGTTGCTGGGACTAGCGGAAGATCCACAGATACGCAGTATTTT.

The rearrangement joins TRBV4-2 to TRBJ2-2, with D possibly TRBD2 on 7 matching bases. CDR1 is LGHNA and CDR2 is YNFKEQ in the germline V gene. The length of the CDR3 is 18 residues. V lost 0 bases to trimming and J lost 3 bases, with 17 bases between them. CDR3: CASSQDGGGSFDTGELFF. CDR3 bases: TGTGCCAGCAGCCAAGATGGGGGCGGGAGTTTTGACACCGGGGAGCTGTTTTTT.

The gene calls are TRBV7-9 and TRBJ2-1; D gene ambiguous. CDR1 and CDR2 from the germline V gene are SEHNR and FQNEAQ (reference sequence). The CDR3 totals 15 residues. Trimming took off 5 bases at V and 1 base at J, with 12 bases between the two ends. As DNA, the CDR3 is TGTGCCAGCAGCCCCCCCACAGTATCCTACAATGAGCAGTTCTTC. Protein: CASSPPTVSYNEQFF.

The chain recombines TRBV7-9 with TRBJ2-1, with 9 bases matching TRBD1. The germline CDR1 and CDR2 sequences are SEHNR and FQNEAQ (reference sequence). V was pared by 0 bases and J by 2 bases, with 2 bases of the junction left unmatched. The CDR3 has 16 amino acids. CDR3 coding DNA: TGTGCCAGCAGCTTAGCTACAGGGGGCCCCTACAATGAGCAGTTCTTC. Translation: CASSLATGGPYNEQFF. Using reference TRBV7-9 and TRBJ2-1 for the parts outside the CDR3, the full variable domain is DTGVSQNPRHKITKRGQNVTFRCDPISEHNRLYWYRQTLGQGPEFLTYFQNEAQLEKSRLLSDRFSAERPKGSFSTLEIQRTEQGDSAMYLCASSLATGGPYNEQFFGPGTRLTVL.

The chain is built from TRBV4-1 and TRBJ2-5; maybe TRBD1 (6 bases). Germline-derived CDR1 and CDR2 are MGHRA and YSYEKL. Trimming took 0 bases from V and 3 from J, leaving 20 bases between them. This CDR3 has 18 residues. The CDR3 DNA reads as TGCGCCAGCAGCCAAGATTCCCCCGGGACACCCGTTGAAGAGACCCAGTACTTC. It codes for CASSQDSPGTPVEETQYF.

J is TRBJ2-3 and V is TRBV27, with TRBD1 matching 7 bases. This CDR3 spans 14 amino acids. Germline V gives CDR1 MNHEY, CDR2 SMNVEV (reference sequence). Losses at the gene ends were 6 bases for V and 0 bases for J; bases not matched to a gene: 3. DNA for the CDR3: TGTGCCAGCAGCCCAGGGGGAAGCACAGATACGCAGTATTTT. Amino acid sequence: CASSPGGSTDTQYF.

This sequence joins TRBV11-3 and TRBJ2-5; the match to TRBD2 covers 11 bases. The CDR3 contains 16 residues. Germline V gene data show CDR1 as SGHNT and CDR2 as YENEEA. J was trimmed by 5 bases and V by 3 bases; bases with no gene match: 8. The CDR3 protein is CASSFSGRAQGETQYF. In DNA form, the CDR3 reads TGTGCCAGCAGCTTTAGCGGGAGGGCCCAGGGGGAGACCCAGTACTTC. Filled out from reference TRBV11-3 and TRBJ2-5, the complete variable domain reads EAGVVQSPRYKIIEKKQPVAFWCNPISGHNTLYWYLQNLGQGPELLIRYENEEAVDDSQLPKDRFSAERLKGVDSTLKIQPAELGDSAVYLCASSFSGRAQGETQYFGPGTRLLVL.

The V and J genes are TRBV6-2 or TRBV6-3 and TRBJ2-2; 13 bases line up with TRBD2. Germline loops: CDR1 MNHEY, CDR2 SVGEGT. V shed 6 bases, J shed 4 bases, and the junction held 2 bases outside the gene matches. The CDR3 contains 15 residues. CDR3 sequence reads: CASSRTSGSTGELFF. Written as DNA, the CDR3 is TGTGCCAGCAGCCGGACTAGCGGGAGCACCGGGGAGCTGTTTTTT.

The chain carries TRBV28 and TRBJ1-5; D gene ambiguous. The V gene lost 2 bases and the J gene lost 0 bases, with 8 bases spanning the gap. The CDR3 covers 15 residues. Germline V gives CDR1 MDHEN, CDR2 SYDVKM. CDR3 sequence: CASSLQGFSNQPQHF. CDR3 DNA sequence: TGTGCCAGCAGTTTACAAGGGTTTAGCAATCAGCCCCAGCATTTT.

V is TRBV6-5 and J is TRBJ2-7; no clear D gene. CDR1 is MNHEY, CDR2 SVGAGI, per germline. CDR3 size: 13 residues. Trimming cost V 10 bases and J 5 bases, with 18 bases left between them. The CDR3 spells CATTRERDNEQYF. In DNA form, the CDR3 reads TGTGCCACCACACGTGAAAGGGATAACGAGCAGTACTTC.

The sample holds one count of this clone. This chain uses TRBV2 with TRBJ2-1; D gene ambiguous. CDR1 is SNHLY and CDR2 is FYNNEI in the germline V gene. The CDR3 has 12 amino acids. Trimming took 0 bases from V and 6 from J, leaving 3 bases between them. In nucleotides, the CDR3 is TGTGCCAGCAGTGAAGCCAGCAATGAGCAGTTCTTC. It yields the protein CASSEASNEQFF.

CDR3 coding DNA: TGCGCCAGCAGCCAAGGGGGGCTGGCGGGTCCCGGGGCCAACGTCCTGACTTTC. Translation: CASSQGGLAGPGANVLTF. The rearrangement links TRBV4-1 to TRBJ2-6; D may be TRBD1 (6 bases). The CDR3 sequence is 18 residues long. V shed 1 base and J shed 4 bases, with 17 bases lying between them. CDR1 is MGHRA, CDR2 YSYEKL, per germline.

This chain connects TRBV27 to TRBJ2-2; 10 positions match TRBD2. V dropped 5 bases and J dropped 4; count of bases not matched to a gene: 4. The CDR3 runs 15 residues. Germline V CDR1 and CDR2: MNHEY, SMNVEV (reference sequence). CDR3 sequence reads: CASSPGLAVTGELFF. The CDR3 region has the DNA TGTGCCAGCAGTCCCGGACTAGCGGTCACCGGGGAGCTGTTTTTT.

The rearrangement links TRBV6-5 to TRBJ1-1; weak D call: TRBD1 (6 bases). V was pared by 4 bases and J by 0 bases, with 9 bases between. Germline lookup yields CDR1 MNHEY and CDR2 SVGAGI. The CDR3 sequence is 14 residues long. As DNA, the CDR3 is TGTGCCAGCAGTTTGGGGGCGGTGAACACTGAAGCTTTCTTT. Translation gives CASSLGAVNTEAFF.